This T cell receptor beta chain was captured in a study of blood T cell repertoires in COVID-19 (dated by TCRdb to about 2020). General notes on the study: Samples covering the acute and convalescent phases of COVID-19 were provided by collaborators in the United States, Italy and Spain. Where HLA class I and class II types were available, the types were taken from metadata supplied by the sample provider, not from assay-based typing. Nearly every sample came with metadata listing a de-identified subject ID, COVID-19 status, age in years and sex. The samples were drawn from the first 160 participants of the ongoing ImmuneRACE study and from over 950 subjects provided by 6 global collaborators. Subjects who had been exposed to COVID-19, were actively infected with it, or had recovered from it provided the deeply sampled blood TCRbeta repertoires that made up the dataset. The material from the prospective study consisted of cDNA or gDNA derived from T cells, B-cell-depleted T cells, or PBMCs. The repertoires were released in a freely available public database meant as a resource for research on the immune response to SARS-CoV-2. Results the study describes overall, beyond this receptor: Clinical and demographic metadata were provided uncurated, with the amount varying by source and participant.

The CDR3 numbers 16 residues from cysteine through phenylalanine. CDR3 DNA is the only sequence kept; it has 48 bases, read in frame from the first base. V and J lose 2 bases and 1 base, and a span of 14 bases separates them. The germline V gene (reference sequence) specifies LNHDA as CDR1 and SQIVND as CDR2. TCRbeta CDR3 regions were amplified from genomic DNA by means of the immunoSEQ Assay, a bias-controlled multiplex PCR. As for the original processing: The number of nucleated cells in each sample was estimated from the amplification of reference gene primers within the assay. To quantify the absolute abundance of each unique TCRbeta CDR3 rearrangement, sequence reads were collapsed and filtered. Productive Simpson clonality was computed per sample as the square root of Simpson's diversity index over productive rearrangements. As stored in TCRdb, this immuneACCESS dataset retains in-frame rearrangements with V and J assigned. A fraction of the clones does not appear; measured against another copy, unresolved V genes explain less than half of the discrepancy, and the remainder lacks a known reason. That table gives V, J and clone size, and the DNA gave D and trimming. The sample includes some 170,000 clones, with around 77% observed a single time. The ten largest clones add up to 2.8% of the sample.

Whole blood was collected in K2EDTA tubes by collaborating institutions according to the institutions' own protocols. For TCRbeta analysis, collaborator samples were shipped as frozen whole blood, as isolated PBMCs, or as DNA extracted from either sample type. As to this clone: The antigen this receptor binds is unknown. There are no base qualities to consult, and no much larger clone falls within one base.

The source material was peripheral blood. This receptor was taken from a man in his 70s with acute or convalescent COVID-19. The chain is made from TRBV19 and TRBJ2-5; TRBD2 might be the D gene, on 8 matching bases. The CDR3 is CASSIREGAFQETQYF. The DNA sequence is TGTGCCAGTAGTATACGGGAGGGGGCATTCCAAGAGACCCAGTACTTC.